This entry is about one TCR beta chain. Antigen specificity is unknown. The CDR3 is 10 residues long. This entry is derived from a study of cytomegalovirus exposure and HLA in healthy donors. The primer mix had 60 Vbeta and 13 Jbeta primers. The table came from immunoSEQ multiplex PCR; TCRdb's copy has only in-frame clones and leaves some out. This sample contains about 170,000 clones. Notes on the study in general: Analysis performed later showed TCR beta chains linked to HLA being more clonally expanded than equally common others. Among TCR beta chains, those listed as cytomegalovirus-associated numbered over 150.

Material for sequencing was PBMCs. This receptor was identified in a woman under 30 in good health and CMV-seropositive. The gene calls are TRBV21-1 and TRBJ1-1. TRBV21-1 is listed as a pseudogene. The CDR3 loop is CASSEGEAFF. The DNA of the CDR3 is TGTGCCAGCAGCGAGGGTGAAGCTTTCTTT.